This T cell receptor (beta chain) was captured by sequencing in a study of blood T cells in healthy people across ages. V was clipped by 7 bases and J by 4 bases, with 7 bases between them. Germline CDR1 is SEHNR and CDR2 is FQNEAQ (reference sequence). This CDR3 is 11 amino acids long. With a J-beta primer mix and a sample-barcoded 5' primer, a second PCR ran about 6 to 11 cycles. Every sample returned 2.5 million or more CDR3-containing paired-end reads. Each CDR3 protein gets one entry after TCRdb re-called the 5' RACE reads with MiXCR. The sample yields about 780,000 distinct CDR3 sequences, approximately 24% seen once. The same sample was also studied in work on T cells of mothers and their children.

V usage is TRBV7-9 and J usage is TRBJ1-1, with D unresolved. The sequenced material came from blood. The receptor comes from a boy aged 10-17 years in good health. The CDR3 bases are TGTGCCAGCACCCTTCGCACTGAAGCTTTCTTT. It is translated as CASTLRTEAFF.